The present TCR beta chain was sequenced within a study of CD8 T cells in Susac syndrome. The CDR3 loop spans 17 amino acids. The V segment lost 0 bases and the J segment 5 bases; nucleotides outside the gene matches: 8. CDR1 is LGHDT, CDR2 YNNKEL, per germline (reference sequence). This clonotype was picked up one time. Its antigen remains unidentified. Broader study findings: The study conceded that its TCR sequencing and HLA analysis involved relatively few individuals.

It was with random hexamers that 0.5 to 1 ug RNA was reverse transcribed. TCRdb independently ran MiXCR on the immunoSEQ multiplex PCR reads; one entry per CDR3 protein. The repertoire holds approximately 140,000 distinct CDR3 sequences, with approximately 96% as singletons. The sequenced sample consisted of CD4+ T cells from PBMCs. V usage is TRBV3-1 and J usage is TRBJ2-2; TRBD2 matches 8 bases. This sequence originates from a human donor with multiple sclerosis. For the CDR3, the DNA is TGTGCCAGCAGCCAAGAGAGGGGACTAGTTAGAACCGGGGAGCTGTTTTTT. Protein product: CASSQERGLVRTGELFF.